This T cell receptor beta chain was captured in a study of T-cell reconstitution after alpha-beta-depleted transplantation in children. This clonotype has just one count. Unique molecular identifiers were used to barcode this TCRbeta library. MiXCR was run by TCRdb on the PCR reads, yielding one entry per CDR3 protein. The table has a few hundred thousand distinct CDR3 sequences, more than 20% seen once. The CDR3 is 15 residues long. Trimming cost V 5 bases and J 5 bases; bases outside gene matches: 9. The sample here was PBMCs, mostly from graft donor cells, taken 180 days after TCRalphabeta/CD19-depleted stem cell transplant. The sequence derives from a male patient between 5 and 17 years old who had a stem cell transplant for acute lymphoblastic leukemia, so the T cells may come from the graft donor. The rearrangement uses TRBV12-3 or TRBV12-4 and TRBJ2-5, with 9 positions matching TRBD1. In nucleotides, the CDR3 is TGTGCCAGCAGTACTACAGGGGGCGTTTTGGAGACCCAGTACTTC. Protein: CASSTTGGVLETQYF.